This TCR beta chain was sequenced in a study of tumor and adjacent non-tumor tissue in lung cancer. Study-wide background: Stage I to III disease affected about nine men and 5 women aged about 30 to 85. Samples averaged roughly 4.2 million productive TCRbeta reads each.

RNA was extracted from bulk tissue without any cell sorting. Distant lung tissue was collected more than 3 cm away from the tumor edge. A modified ARM-PCR protocol with three rounds of nested PCR amplified TCRbeta. In TCRdb, the multiplex PCR reads were re-called with MiXCR into one record per CDR3 protein. The sample has 60,000 to 90,000 distinct CDR3 sequences; around 70% are singletons. The junction had 9 bases not matched to a gene; V was cut back by 7 bases and J by 12 bases. The CDR3 runs to 12 residues. With respect to this clonotype: This may be a read error: a much more frequent sequence differs by one nucleotide.

The chain joins TRBV12-3 or TRBV12-4 to TRBJ2-1, with 7 bases lining up with TRBD2. The sample consisted of distant non-tumor lung tissue. The sequence came from a woman aged 50 to 60 with non-small cell lung cancer. CDR3 in DNA: TGTGCCAGCATTACGAGACTAGCCGTGCAGTTCTTC. It encodes CASITRLAVQFF.